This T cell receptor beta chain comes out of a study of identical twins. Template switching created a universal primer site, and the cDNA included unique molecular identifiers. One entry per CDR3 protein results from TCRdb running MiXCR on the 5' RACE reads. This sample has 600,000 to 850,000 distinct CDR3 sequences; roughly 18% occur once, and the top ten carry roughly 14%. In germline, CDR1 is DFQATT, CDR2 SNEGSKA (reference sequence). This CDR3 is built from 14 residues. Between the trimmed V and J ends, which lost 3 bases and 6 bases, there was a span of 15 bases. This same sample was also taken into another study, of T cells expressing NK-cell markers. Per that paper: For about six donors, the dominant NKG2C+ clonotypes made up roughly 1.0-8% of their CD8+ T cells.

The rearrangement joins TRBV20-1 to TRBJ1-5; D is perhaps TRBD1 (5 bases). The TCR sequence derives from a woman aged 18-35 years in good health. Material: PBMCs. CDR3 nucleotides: TGCAGTGCTAGGTCTGGGTCGGGGGGTCAGCCCCAGCATTTT. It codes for CSARSGSGGQPQHF.